The 6 T cell receptor beta chains reported below all come from one sample, sequenced in a study of T cells in Graves' hyperthyroidism and ophthalmopathy. TCR beta CDR3 sequences were amplified from RNA transcripts. HTBI primers were used for first-round RT-PCR of the TCR CDR3. TCRdb re-called the multiplex PCR reads with MiXCR, one entry per CDR3 protein. The table includes around 530,000 distinct CDR3 sequences, roughly 15% detected once. Source material: blood. These receptors all stem from a woman in her late teens or twenties with Graves' ophthalmopathy.

V and J are TRBV5-5 and TRBJ2-5; tentatively, D is TRBD1 (6 bases). Germline V gene sequence: CDR1 SGHKS, CDR2 YYEKEE (reference sequence). CDR3 length equals 16 residues. The V gene lost 0 bases and the J gene lost 1 base, with 13 bases spanning the gap. CDR3 loop: CASSLEPGQVQETQYF. The CDR3 DNA follows: TGTGCCAGCAGCTTGGAACCGGGACAAGTCCAAGAGACCCAGTACTTC. Based on the CDR3 plus reference TRBV5-5 and TRBJ2-5, the full variable domain is DAGVTQSPTHLIKTRGQQVTLRCSPISGHKSVSWYQQVLGQGPQFIFQYYEKEERGRGNFPDRFSARQFPNYSSELNVNALLLGDSALYLCASSLEPGQVQETQYFGPGTRLLVL.

Only one count was recorded for this clonotype. A much bigger clone sits one base away, suggesting this may be a read error. The genes are TRBV28 and TRBJ2-3; 11 nucleotides line up with TRBD2. CDR3 length: 19 residues. Germline V lookup: CDR1 MDHEN, CDR2 SYDVKM. V shed 6 bases, J shed 6 bases, and the junction held 20 bases outside the gene matches. The CDR3 loop reads CASSHSLAGGPRARDTQYF. CDR3 nucleotides: TGTGCCAGCAGCCACAGCCTAGCGGGGGGCCCTAGGGCGCGGGATACGCAGTATTTT.

This clonotype has ten or more counts. J is TRBJ1-1 and V is TRBV5-6; D is undetermined. The CDR3 is 14 amino acids. V dropped 3 bases and J dropped 4 bases, with 13 bases sitting between them. The germline CDR1 and CDR2 sequences are SGHDT and YYEEEE. The CDR3 region is CASSYRVGGTEAFF. In nucleotides, the CDR3 is TGTGCCAGCAGCTACCGCGTTGGAGGCACTGAAGCTTTCTTT.

In DNA form, the CDR3 reads TGTGCCAGCAGCTTTAGCGGGAGGGCCTCCGAGCAGTACTTC. It specifies CASSFSGRASEQYF. The chain employs TRBV9 and TRBJ2-7; the match to TRBD2 covers 11 bases. Germline V gene data show CDR1 as SGDLS and CDR2 as YYNGEE. V gave up 4 bases and J gave up 6 bases; unmatched junction bases: 6. CDR3 size: 14 residues. Supplemented by reference TRBV9 and TRBJ2-7, the full variable domain reads DSGVTQTPKHLITATGQRVTLRCSPRSGDLSVYWYQQSLDQGLQFLIQYYNGEERAKGNILERFSAQQFPDLHSELNLSSLELGDSALYFCASSFSGRASEQYFGPGTRLTVT.

This clonotype was detected many times. The chain is built from TRBV15 and TRBJ2-1, with TRBD1 matching over 8 bases. V lost 11 bases, J lost 3 bases, and 9 bases stayed unmatched. Germline lookup yields CDR1 LNHNV and CDR2 YYDKDF (reference sequence). The CDR3 spans 14 residues. The DNA of the CDR3 is TGTGCCTTTTCAGCAGGGGGCCTCTACAATGAGCAGTTCTTC. It encodes CAFSAGGLYNEQFF.

This clonotype was seen at least ten times. The chain employs TRBV7-2 and TRBJ2-5, with 9 bases that match TRBD1. V lost 3 bases to trimming and J lost 5 bases; unmatched junction nucleotides: 13. The CDR3 spans 17 residues. CDR1 is SGHTA, CDR2 FQGNSA, per germline. The CDR3 region has the DNA TGTGCCAGCAGCTTGAGGGTGGGACAGGGCGCTTCCGAGACCCAGTACTTC. Translating it yields CASSLRVGQGASETQYF.